This is a list of T cell receptor beta chains from one sample in a study of response to subunit inactivated influenza vaccine. TCRdb processed the RT-PCR reads anew with MiXCR; each CDR3 protein has one entry. There are about 480,000 distinct CDR3 sequences in the sample; around 25% occur only once, and 1.5% to 2% lies in the top ten. The specimen was CD4+ T cells sorted from PBMCs, collected about 5 days after vaccination. The receptors stem from a middle-aged man who received an inactivated influenza vaccine. The CDR3 runs from the conserved cysteine through the conserved F or W. The D gene is left open where the match is weak. Clone size, where shown, is once, few, many, or a class for clones that have expanded.

D	size	J	V	DNA	CDR3
-	-	TRBJ1-3	TRBV12-3/TRBV12-4	TGTGCCAGCAGTTTACAAGCGGGCTCTGGAAACACCATATATTTT	CASSLQAGSGNTIYF
-	many	TRBJ1-5	TRBV5-1	TGCGCCAGCAGCGCTGACGGGAGGAATCAGCCCCAGCATTTT	CASSADGRNQPQHF
-	-	TRBJ1-2	TRBV4-3	TGCGCCAGCAGCCAAAGGGCTGGGGCCATCTATGGCTACACCTTC	CASSQRAGAIYGYTF
-	-	TRBJ2-3	TRBV11-2	TGTGCCAGCAGCTTAAGAGGGGATAACGCAGATACGCAGTATTTT	CASSLRGDNADTQYF
-	few	TRBJ2-7	TRBV27	TGTGCCAGCAGGGGGCGGACCAGCTCCTACGAGCAGTACTTC	CASRGRTSSYEQYF
TRBD2	few	TRBJ2-7	TRBV20-1	TGCAGTGCACGGACTAGCGGAACCTACGAGCAGTACTTC	CSARTSGTYEQYF
TRBD2	once	TRBJ2-3	TRBV29-1	TGCAGCGTTGTGTGGTTAGCGGGGACAGATACGCAGTATTTT	CSVVWLAGTDTQYF
TRBD2	many	TRBJ2-1	TRBV29-1	TGCAGCGGACTAGCGGTCTCCTACAATGAGCAGTTCTTC	CSGLAVSYNEQFF
-	few	TRBJ2-1	TRBV5-6	TGTGCCAGCAGCTTGGTTTTTAGCGGAACTTACAATGAGCAGTTCTTC	CASSLVFSGTYNEQFF
TRBD2	many	TRBJ2-7	TRBV12-3/TRBV12-4	TGTGCCAGCAGAAGGACTAGCGGGGGTCGTTCCGAGCAGTACTTC	CASRRTSGGRSEQYF
-	-	TRBJ1-5	TRBV18	TGTGCCAGCTCACCAAAGGCAGGGTATCAGCCCCAGCATTTT	CASSPKAGYQPQHF
TRBD2	-	TRBJ2-1	TRBV11-2	TGTGCCAGCAGCGTCAGCGGGGGGGCCTACAATGAGCAGTTCTTC	CASSVSGGAYNEQFF
-	many	TRBJ2-2	TRBV20-1	TGCAGTGCCGGAATAGACATATACACCGGGGAGCTGTTTTTT	CSAGIDIYTGELFF
TRBD2	-	TRBJ2-7	TRBV20-1	TGCAGTGCTAGTGCGCGCGGGGGTAGCTCCTACGAGCAGTACTTC	CSASARGGSSYEQYF
-	few	TRBJ2-2	TRBV7-9	TGTGCCAGCAGCTTAGTGGCTAGGGCCACCGGGGAGCTGTTTTTT	CASSLVARATGELFF
TRBD2	-	TRBJ2-2	TRBV25-1	TGTGCCAGCAGTGAAACGAGCGGGGGGGCCTTTGGGGCCGGGGAGCTGTTTTTT	CASSETSGGAFGAGELFF
TRBD2	few	TRBJ2-1	TRBV5-1	TGCGCCAGCAGCGCGGGACTAGGGTGGAATGAGCAGTTCTTC	CASSAGLGWNEQFF
TRBD2	few	TRBJ2-7	TRBV18	TGTGCCAGCTCACTAAGAACTTTGACTAGCGGGGTTTACGAGCAGTACTTC	CASSLRTLTSGVYEQYF